Shown below are 29 T cell receptor beta chains from a single sample sequenced in a study of blood T cell repertoires in COVID-19. The repertoire was sequenced with immunoSEQ multiplex PCR; TCRdb's copy has only in-frame clones and lacks some. This table has more than 85,000 clones, roughly 87% appearing once. Material: peripheral blood. The receptor source for this set is a man aged 45-65 years with acute or convalescent COVID-19.

CDR3 sequence (DNA): TGTGCCAGCAGTAAGGGGAATGGTGGTGAAAAACTGTTTTTT. This translates into CASSKGNGGEKLFF. V is TRBV2 and J is TRBJ1-4; TRBD1 is a possible D gene (5 bases). Looked up from germline, CDR1 is SNHLY and CDR2 is FYNNEI. The CDR3 contains 14 residues. V was pared by 5 bases and J by 7 bases, with 14 bases between.

CDR3 bases: TGTGCCAGCAGCTCATGGGGCGGCGGAAACACCATATATTTT. Its translation is CASSSWGGGNTIYF. The chain recombines TRBV13 with TRBJ1-3; maybe TRBD1 (5 bases). CDR3 length equals 14 residues. The germline CDR1 and CDR2 sequences are PRHDT and FYEKMQ (reference sequence). Trimming stripped 4 bases from V and 4 bases from J, with 11 bases between.

The V gene is TRBV6-5, the J gene TRBJ1-2; D unresolved. Germline V CDR1 and CDR2: MNHEY, SVGAGI. V gave up 7 bases and J gave up 1 base, with 10 bases separating them. The CDR3 runs to 13 residues. The CDR3 coding sequence is TGTGCCAGCATGGCAGTGTTTAACTATGGCTACACCTTC. Residues: CASMAVFNYGYTF.

This chain uses TRBV11-2 with TRBJ2-7; D not resolved. Trimming cost V 5 bases and J 3 bases, with 5 bases left between them. The CDR3 extends over 11 amino acids. The germline V gene has CDR1 SGHAT and CDR2 FQNNGV. The CDR3 nucleotides are TGTGCCAGCAGCCCCCTCTACGAGCAGTACTTC. Encoded protein: CASSPLYEQYF.

The V call is TRBV11-2, the J call TRBJ2-7; the match to TRBD2 covers 11 bases. Germline V gene sequence: CDR1 SGHAT, CDR2 FQNNGV. Unmatched junction bases numbered 7, after V lost 1 base and J lost 5 bases. The CDR3 sequence is 16 residues long. CDR3 protein: CASSLGLAGGEDEQYF. In DNA, the CDR3 is TGTGCCAGCAGCTTAGGGCTAGCGGGAGGAGAGGACGAGCAGTACTTC.

This chain links TRBV5-1 with TRBJ2-7; 9 bases line up with TRBD1. This CDR3 has 15 amino acids. Germline CDR1 SGHRS, CDR2 YFSETQ. J lost 4 bases, V lost 0 bases, and 5 bases had no gene match. The chain's CDR3 is CASSLDWTGVYEQYF. The CDR3 bases are TGCGCCAGCAGCTTGGATTGGACAGGGGTTTACGAGCAGTACTTC.

This chain links TRBV15 with TRBJ2-4; 7 bases map to TRBD1. V lost 0 bases and J lost 8; bases outside the gene matches: 10. The CDR3 consists of 16 residues. The germline V gene encodes CDR1 LNHNV and CDR2 YYDKDF (reference sequence). The CDR3 loop is CATSRERARGLHIQYF. DNA of the CDR3: TGTGCCACCAGCAGAGAGAGGGCAAGGGGGCTTCACATTCAGTACTTC.

The gene calls are TRBV20-1 and TRBJ1-1; tentative D call: TRBD1 (6 bases). The V gene's germline CDR1 is DFQATT and CDR2 SNEGSKA (reference sequence). V was trimmed by 6 bases and J by 6 bases, leaving 11 bases between them. The CDR3 has 11 amino acids. In DNA form, the CDR3 reads TGCAGTGCGAGGGGGTTTTCTGAAGCTTTCTTT. Its protein product is CSARGFSEAFF.

The CDR3 bases are TGTGCCAGCAGCGAAGTCGGGACAGGAAAAAACTATGGCTACACCTTC. This encodes CASSEVGTGKNYGYTF. The chain recombines TRBV28 with TRBJ1-2; 8 bases agree with TRBD1. After removal of 6 bases from V and 2 bases from J, the junction contained 11 bases not matched to a gene. In germline, CDR1 is MDHEN, CDR2 SYDVKM. The CDR3 is made up of 16 amino acids.

The count of this clone is one. The chain couples TRBV5-4 to TRBJ2-7; possibly TRBD1 for D (6 bases). From germline, CDR1 is SGHNT and CDR2 YYREEE (reference sequence). This CDR3 comprises 13 residues. The CDR3 here is CAIQRTGTYEQYF. The CDR3 DNA follows: TGTGCAATCCAAAGAACAGGGACCTACGAGCAGTACTTC.

CDR3 in amino acids: CASSDSSGGYQETQYF. CDR3 in DNA: TGTGCCAGCAGCGATTCTAGCGGGGGATACCAAGAGACCCAGTACTTC. The chain joins TRBV9 to TRBJ2-5; TRBD2 matches 10 bases. Germline values: CDR1 SGDLS, CDR2 YYNGEE. Trimming at V came to 3 bases and at J to 0 bases, leaving 5 bases not matched to a gene. The CDR3 is 16 residues long.

This sequence joins TRBV19 and TRBJ1-6; D perhaps matches TRBD1 (5 bases). Trimming cost V 5 bases and J 7 bases, with 12 bases left between them. Germline V CDR1 and CDR2: LNHDA, SQIVND (reference sequence). This CDR3 contains 14 residues. The CDR3 protein is CASSATGGNSPLHF. In DNA form, the CDR3 reads TGTGCCAGTAGTGCGACCGGGGGAAATTCACCCCTCCACTTT. Filled out from reference TRBV19 and TRBJ1-6, the complete variable domain reads DGGITQSPKYLFRKEGQNVTLSCEQNLNHDAMYWYRQDPGQGLRLIYYSQIVNDFQKGDIAEGYSVSREKKESFPLTVTSAQKNPTAFYLCASSATGGNSPLHFGNGTRLTVT.

This chain uses TRBV19 with TRBJ1-6, with D unresolved. The CDR3 consists of 15 residues. CDR1 is LNHDA and CDR2 is SQIVND in the germline V gene (reference sequence). V gave up 7 bases and J gave up 5 bases, with 15 bases separating them. Here the CDR3 reads CASNERRVHNSPLHF. The CDR3 DNA follows: TGTGCCAGTAATGAACGTCGGGTCCATAATTCACCCCTCCACTTT. Drawing the rest from reference TRBV19 and TRBJ1-6, the complete variable domain is DGGITQSPKYLFRKEGQNVTLSCEQNLNHDAMYWYRQDPGQGLRLIYYSQIVNDFQKGDIAEGYSVSREKKESFPLTVTSAQKNPTAFYLCASNERRVHNSPLHFGNGTRLTVT.

V gene TRBV3-1 (or the pseudogene TRBV3-2) combines with J gene TRBJ2-7; a possible D gene is TRBD2 (6 bases). CDR3 size: 16 residues. V was trimmed by 3 bases and J by 0 bases, leaving 15 bases between them. The V gene's germline CDR1 is LGHDT and CDR2 YNNKEL (reference sequence). CDR3 protein: CASSQGLRSHSYEQYF. CDR3 nucleotide sequence: TGTGCCAGCAGCCAGGGACTTCGTTCTCACTCCTACGAGCAGTACTTC.

The chain recombines TRBV3-1 (or the pseudogene TRBV3-2) with TRBJ2-3; D is uncertain. Germline assignment: CDR1 LGHDT and CDR2 YNNKEL (reference sequence). The CDR3 is 14 amino acids. V lost 4 bases, J lost 4 bases, and 12 bases lay in between. CDR3 in DNA: TGTGCCAGCAGCCGTCCAAGTTCGGCAGATACGCAGTATTTT. Protein product: CASSRPSSADTQYF.

This chain links TRBV5-4 with TRBJ2-7; D unclear. CDR3 size: 16 residues. Germline V gene data show CDR1 as SGHNT and CDR2 as YYREEE (reference sequence). The V gene lost 1 base and the J gene lost 4 bases, with 18 bases spanning the gap. DNA of the CDR3: TGTGCCAGCAGCTTGACGAAAAAGGCGGAGTCATACGAGCAGTACTTC. Its translation is CASSLTKKAESYEQYF.

The V gene is TRBV5-4, the J gene TRBJ2-7, with TRBD2 identical over 16 bases. Germline lookup yields CDR1 SGHNT and CDR2 YYREEE (reference sequence). The CDR3 runs 20 residues. With V trimmed by 4 bases and J by 4 bases, 17 bases remained unmatched. Here the CDR3 DNA reads TGTGCCAGCAGCAACCCCAAGTTACAAGGGACTAGCGGGGGGGAATACGAGCAGTACTTC. It is translated as CASSNPKLQGTSGGEYEQYF. Using reference TRBV5-4 and TRBJ2-7 for the parts outside the CDR3, the full variable domain is ETGVTQSPTHLIKTRGQQVTLRCSSQSGHNTVSWYQQALGQGPQFIFQYYREEENGRGNFPPRFSGLQFPNYSSELNVNALELDDSALYLCASSNPKLQGTSGGEYEQYFGPGTRLTVT.

The chain couples TRBV29-1 to TRBJ1-4; no definite D call. The V end lost 5 bases, the J end lost 3 bases, and 10 bases lay between the germline ends. CDR3 length equals 13 residues. In germline, CDR1 is SQVTM, CDR2 ANQGSEA. CDR3 nucleotides: TGCAGCGTTCAGGTGATGGCTAATGAAAAACTGTTTTTT. Its translation is CSVQVMANEKLFF.

The chain combines TRBV9 with TRBJ2-2; 10 bases line up with TRBD2. CDR1 and CDR2 from the germline V gene are SGDLS and YYNGEE. The trim removed 4 bases at V and 5 bases at J, leaving 11 bases unmatched. CDR3 length: 17 residues. The CDR3 reads CASSSGASGRITGELFF. CDR3 bases: TGTGCCAGCAGCTCAGGGGCTAGCGGGAGAATTACCGGGGAGCTGTTTTTT.

This clone was recorded once. The chain combines TRBV7-9 with TRBJ1-2, with TRBD1 as a possible D gene (5 bases). V was cut by 5 bases and J by 5 bases, with 21 bases left in between. The CDR3 extends over 16 amino acids. The germline V gene has CDR1 SEHNR and CDR2 FQNEAQ (reference sequence). CDR3 sequence: CASSPLGFEQVYGYTF. The CDR3 DNA is TGTGCCAGCAGCCCCCTGGGTTTTGAACAGGTGTATGGCTACACCTTC. The variable domain in full, completed from reference TRBV7-9 and TRBJ1-2, reads DTGVSQNPRHKITKRGQNVTFRCDPISEHNRLYWYRQTLGQGPEFLTYFQNEAQLEKSRLLSDRFSAERPKGSFSTLEIQRTEQGDSAMYLCASSPLGFEQVYGYTFGSGTRLTVV.

This clone was seen a handful of times. The V call is TRBV2, the J call TRBJ1-6, with D uncertain. Germline V lookup: CDR1 SNHLY, CDR2 FYNNEI. The V end lost 6 bases, the J end lost 4 bases, and 13 bases lay between the germline ends. This CDR3 is 15 amino acids long. DNA for the CDR3: TGTGCCAGCAGCCCCACGGAGGGTTATAATTCACCCCTCCACTTT. This sequence encodes CASSPTEGYNSPLHF.

This clone appeared a single time. The rearrangement joins TRBV3-1 (or the pseudogene TRBV3-2) to TRBJ1-3; a weak D match, TRBD1 (6 bases). Trimming cost V 0 bases and J 4 bases, with 10 bases left between them. The CDR3 has 15 residues. Germline assignment: CDR1 LGHDT and CDR2 YNNKEL (reference sequence). The CDR3 region is CASSQDQGTGNTIYF. The CDR3 bases are TGTGCCAGCAGCCAAGATCAGGGGACAGGAAACACCATATATTTT.

The V call is TRBV11-3, the J call TRBJ2-2; D is perhaps TRBD1 (5 bases). This CDR3 comprises 16 residues. Germline V CDR1 and CDR2: SGHNT, YENEEA. V was pared by 5 bases and J by 1 base, with 14 bases between. The CDR3 DNA reads TGTGCCAGCAGCACCCGTGACAGAAGGAACACCGGGGAGCTGTTTTTT. Encoded protein: CASSTRDRRNTGELFF.

V is TRBV19 and J is TRBJ2-7; the D gene is possibly TRBD1 (5 bases). This CDR3 contains 12 residues. CDR1 is LNHDA and CDR2 is SQIVND in the germline V gene (reference sequence). The germline V and J ends were trimmed by 5 bases and 4 bases, with 9 bases remaining between them. The CDR3: CASSDTGYEQYF. CDR3 nucleotides: TGTGCCAGTAGTGATACAGGTTACGAGCAGTACTTC.

This clone turned up a few times. This sequence joins TRBV6-5 and TRBJ2-7; D is possibly TRBD2 (7 bases). CDR1 is MNHEY and CDR2 is SVGAGI in the germline V gene. The CDR3 is 15 amino acids. V lost 4 bases and J lost 2, with 15 bases in between. CDR3 nucleotides: TGTGCCAGCAGTTCTCCGGGGGGCCCTGCCTACGAGCAGTACTTC. Protein sequence: CASSSPGGPAYEQYF.

J is TRBJ1-1 and V is TRBV19; D is possibly TRBD1 (5 bases). In germline, CDR1 is LNHDA, CDR2 SQIVND (reference sequence). Trimming left V 5 bases short and J 7 bases short, with 14 bases between. The CDR3 consists of 13 residues. The CDR3 region has the DNA TGTGCCAGTAGTTCCCCGGGGGTGGTTGAAGCTTTCTTT. Its translation: CASSSPGVVEAFF.

This chain connects TRBV6-5 to TRBJ1-2, with 9 nucleotides matching TRBD1. With 2 bases clipped from V and 2 bases from J, the junction kept 6 bases outside the gene matches. The CDR3 contains 16 residues. Germline V lookup: CDR1 MNHEY, CDR2 SVGAGI. The CDR3 is CASSYLGTGSNYGYTF. CDR3 bases: TGTGCCAGCAGTTACCTAGGGACAGGGTCCAACTATGGCTACACCTTC.

This clone turned up a few times. This chain links TRBV6-5 with TRBJ1-1; 9 bases are a match to TRBD1. Germline trimming cut 6 bases from V and 4 bases from J; bases unmatched to any gene: 9. This CDR3 comprises 15 residues. Germline-derived CDR1 and CDR2 are MNHEY and SVGAGI. CDR3: CASRRDRVRSTEAFF. CDR3 DNA: TGTGCCAGCAGACGGGACAGGGTGAGGAGCACTGAAGCTTTCTTT.

The chain is built from TRBV6-5 and TRBJ1-2, with D unresolved. Germline V gene data show CDR1 as MNHEY and CDR2 as SVGAGI. This CDR3 has 13 amino acids. The V gene lost 6 bases and the J gene lost 2 bases, with 10 bases spanning the gap. Written as DNA, the CDR3 is TGTGCCAGCAGAACCAGGCAGAACTATGGCTACACCTTC. Its protein is CASRTRQNYGYTF.